One sample yielded the 7 T cell receptor beta chains listed below, sequenced in a study of T cells in Graves' hyperthyroidism and ophthalmopathy. RNA transcripts were the template for amplifying TCR beta CDR3 regions. The TCR CDR3 was amplified in a first-round RT-PCR using the HTBI primer set. Each CDR3 protein gets one entry after TCRdb re-called the multiplex PCR reads with MiXCR. There are about 640,000 distinct CDR3 sequences in the sample; 45% occur only once, and about 7.2% lies in the top ten. The sequenced sample was peripheral blood or thyroid tissue (not recorded which). The receptors come from an adult man with Graves' disease, either hyperthyroidism or ophthalmopathy (not recorded which).

The chain recombines TRBV20-1 with TRBJ1-5, with D unresolved. Trimming shortened V by 3 bases and J by 5 bases, and 14 bases separated the two germline ends. Germline CDR1 reads DFQATT; CDR2 reads SNEGSKA (reference sequence). There are 14 residues in the CDR3. In DNA, the CDR3 is TGCAGTGCTAGCAAGGCGGGCATAGATCAGCCCCAGCATTTT. It encodes CSASKAGIDQPQHF.

This clonotype occurred many times. CDR3 residues: CASSLLSQYEQYF. The CDR3 DNA sequence: TGTGCCAGCAGCTTACTGTCCCAATACGAGCAGTACTTC. The gene calls are TRBV7-8 and TRBJ2-7, with no clear D. Trimming stripped 2 bases from V and 4 bases from J, with 9 bases between. CDR3 length equals 13 residues. Germline CDR1 is SGHVS and CDR2 is FQNEAQ. Variable domain in full (rest from reference TRBV7-8 and TRBJ2-7): GAGVSQSPRYKVAKRGQDVALRCDPISGHVSLFWYQQALGQGPEFLTYFQNEAQLDKSGLPSDRFFAERPEGSVSTLKIQRTQQEDSAVYLCASSLLSQYEQYFGPGTRLTVT.

This clonotype was counted many times. The gene calls are TRBV7-9 and TRBJ1-2; the D gene is possibly TRBD1 (5 bases). Trimming removed 3 bases from V and 7 bases from J, with 9 bases in between. Germline values: CDR1 SEHNR, CDR2 FQNEAQ (reference sequence). The CDR3 loop spans 12 amino acids. The CDR3 loop reads CASSLAGIGYTF. The CDR3, as DNA: TGTGCCAGCAGCTTGGCAGGGATTGGCTACACCTTC.

The J gene is TRBJ2-3, the V gene TRBV7-2; D not certain. Germline V CDR1 and CDR2: SGHTA, FQGNSA. V was clipped by 5 bases and J by 2 bases, with 5 bases between them. The CDR3 sequence is 12 residues long. This chain's CDR3 is CASSPYTDTQYF. As DNA, the CDR3 is TGTGCCAGCAGCCCGTACACAGATACGCAGTATTTT.

This clonotype appeared once. The chain links TRBV6-1 to TRBJ1-5; 7 bases fit TRBD1. V shed 6 bases, J shed 4 bases, and the junction held 6 bases outside the gene matches. Looked up from germline, CDR1 is MNHNS and CDR2 is SASEGT. This CDR3 has 14 residues. CDR3 in amino acids: CASSFGTANQPQHF. The DNA for the CDR3 is TGTGCCAGCAGCTTCGGGACAGCAAATCAGCCCCAGCATTTT.

This clonotype has a count of ten or more. The chain combines TRBV2 with TRBJ1-1; TRBD1 matches at 8 bases. CDR1 is SNHLY and CDR2 is FYNNEI in the germline V gene. The CDR3 covers 13 residues. V was clipped by 7 bases and J by 5 bases; unmatched bases: 6. Here the CDR3 DNA reads TGTGCCAGCATTAGGACAGGGAGAACTGAAGCTTTCTTT. Amino acids: CASIRTGRTEAFF.

The chain is built from TRBV20-1 and TRBJ2-5, with TRBD1 matching over 9 bases. The CDR3 is 16 amino acids. In germline, CDR1 is DFQATT, CDR2 SNEGSKA (reference sequence). J lost 1 base, V lost 0 bases, and 6 bases had no gene match. CDR3 in amino acids: CSARDRDRASQETQYF. The CDR3 coding sequence is TGCAGTGCTAGAGACCGGGACAGGGCCTCCCAAGAGACCCAGTACTTC.